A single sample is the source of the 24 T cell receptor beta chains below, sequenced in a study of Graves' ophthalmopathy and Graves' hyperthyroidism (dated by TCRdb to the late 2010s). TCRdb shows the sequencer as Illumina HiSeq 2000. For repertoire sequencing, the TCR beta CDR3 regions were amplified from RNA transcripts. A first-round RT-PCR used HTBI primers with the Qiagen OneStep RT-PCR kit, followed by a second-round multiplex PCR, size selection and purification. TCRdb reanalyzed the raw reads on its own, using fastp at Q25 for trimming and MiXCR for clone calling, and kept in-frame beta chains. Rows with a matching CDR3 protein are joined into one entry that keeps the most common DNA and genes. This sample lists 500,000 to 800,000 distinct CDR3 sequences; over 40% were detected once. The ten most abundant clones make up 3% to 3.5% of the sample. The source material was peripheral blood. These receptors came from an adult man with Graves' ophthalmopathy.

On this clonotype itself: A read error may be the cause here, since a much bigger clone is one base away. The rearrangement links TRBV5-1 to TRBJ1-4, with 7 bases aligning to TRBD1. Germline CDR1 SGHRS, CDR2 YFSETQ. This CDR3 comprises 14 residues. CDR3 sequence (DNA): TGCGTCAGCAGCTCAACAGGACAGGACGAAAAACTGTTTTTT. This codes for CVSSSTGQDEKLFF.

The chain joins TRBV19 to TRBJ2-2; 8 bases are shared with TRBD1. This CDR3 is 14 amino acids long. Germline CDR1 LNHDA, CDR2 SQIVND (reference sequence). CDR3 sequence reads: CASDRENLAGELFF. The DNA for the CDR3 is TGTGCTTCGGACAGGGAGAATCTTGCCGGGGAGCTGTTTTTT.

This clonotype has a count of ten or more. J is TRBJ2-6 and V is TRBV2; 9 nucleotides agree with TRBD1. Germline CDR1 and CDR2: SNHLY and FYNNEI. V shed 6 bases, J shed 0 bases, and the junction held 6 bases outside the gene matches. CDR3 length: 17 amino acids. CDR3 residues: CASSGDRENSGANVLTF. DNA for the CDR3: TGTGCCAGCAGCGGGGACAGGGAAAACTCTGGGGCCAACGTCCTGACTTTC.

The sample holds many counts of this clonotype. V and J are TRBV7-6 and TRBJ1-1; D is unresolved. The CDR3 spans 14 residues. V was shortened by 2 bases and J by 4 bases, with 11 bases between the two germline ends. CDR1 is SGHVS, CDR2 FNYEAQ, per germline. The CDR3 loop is CASSLTETGTEAFF. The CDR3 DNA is TGTGCCAGCAGCTTAACCGAGACTGGCACTGAAGCTTTCTTT.

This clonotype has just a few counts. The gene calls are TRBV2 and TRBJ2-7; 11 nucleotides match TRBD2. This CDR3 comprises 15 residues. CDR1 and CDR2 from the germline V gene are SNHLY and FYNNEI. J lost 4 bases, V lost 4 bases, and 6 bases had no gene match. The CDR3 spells CASSGVSGRGYEQYF. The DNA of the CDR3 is TGTGCCAGCAGTGGGGTTAGCGGGAGGGGATACGAGCAGTACTTC.

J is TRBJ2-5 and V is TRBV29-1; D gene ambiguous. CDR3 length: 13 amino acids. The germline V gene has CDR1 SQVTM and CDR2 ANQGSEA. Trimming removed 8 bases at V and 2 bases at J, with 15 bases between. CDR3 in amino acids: CSQDWISQETQYF. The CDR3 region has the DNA TGCAGCCAAGACTGGATAAGTCAAGAGACCCAGTACTTC. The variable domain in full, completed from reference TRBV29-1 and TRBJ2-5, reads SAVISQKPSRDICQRGTSLTIQCQVDSQVTMMFWYRQQPGQSLTLIATANQGSEATYESGFVIDKFPISRPNLTFSTLTVSNMSPEDSSIYLCSQDWISQETQYFGPGTRLLVL.

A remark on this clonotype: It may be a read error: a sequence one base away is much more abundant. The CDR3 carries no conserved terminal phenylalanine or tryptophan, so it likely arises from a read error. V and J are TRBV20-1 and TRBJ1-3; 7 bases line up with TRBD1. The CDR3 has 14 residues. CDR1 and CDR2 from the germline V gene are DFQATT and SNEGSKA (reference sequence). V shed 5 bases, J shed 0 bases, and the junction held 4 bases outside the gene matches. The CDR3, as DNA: TGCAGTGCTCCCGGGACAGCCTCTGGAAACACCATATATTAT. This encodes CSAPGTASGNTIYY.

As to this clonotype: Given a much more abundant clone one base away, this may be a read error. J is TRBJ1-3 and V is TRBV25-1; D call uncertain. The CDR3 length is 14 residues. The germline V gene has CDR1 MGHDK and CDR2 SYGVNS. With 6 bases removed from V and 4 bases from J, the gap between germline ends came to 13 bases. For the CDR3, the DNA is TGTGCCAGCAGCGCGGACCTAGACGGAAACACCATATATTTT. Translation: CASSADLDGNTIYF.

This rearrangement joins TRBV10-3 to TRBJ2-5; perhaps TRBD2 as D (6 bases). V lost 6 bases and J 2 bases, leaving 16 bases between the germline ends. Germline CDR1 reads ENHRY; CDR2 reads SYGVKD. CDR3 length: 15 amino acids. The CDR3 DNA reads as TGTGCCATCAGCCTATCCCTCGGGACTCAAGAGACCCAGTACTTC. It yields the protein CAISLSLGTQETQYF.

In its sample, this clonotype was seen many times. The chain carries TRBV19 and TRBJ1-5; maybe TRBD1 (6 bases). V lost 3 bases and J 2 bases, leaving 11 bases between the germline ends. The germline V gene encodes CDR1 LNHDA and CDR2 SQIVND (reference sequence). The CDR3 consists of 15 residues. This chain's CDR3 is CASSIQGPGNQPQHF. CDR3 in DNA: TGTGCCAGTAGTATCCAGGGGCCGGGCAATCAGCCCCAGCATTTT.

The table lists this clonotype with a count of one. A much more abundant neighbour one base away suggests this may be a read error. The CDR3 protein is CASSSFSGGEETQYF. The CDR3 DNA reads TGTGCCAGCAGTTCCTTTAGCGGGGGAGAGGAGACCCAGTACTTC. The rearrangement joins TRBV12-3 or TRBV12-4 to TRBJ2-5, with 9 bases lining up with TRBD2. V gave up 4 bases and J gave up 5 bases; unmatched junction bases: 8. The CDR3 length is 15 residues.

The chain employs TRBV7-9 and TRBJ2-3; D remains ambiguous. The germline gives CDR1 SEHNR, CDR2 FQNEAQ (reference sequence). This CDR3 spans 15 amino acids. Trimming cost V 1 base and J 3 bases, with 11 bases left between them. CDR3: CASSLDGDHTDTQYF. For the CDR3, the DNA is TGTGCCAGCAGCTTAGATGGGGATCATACAGATACGCAGTATTTT.

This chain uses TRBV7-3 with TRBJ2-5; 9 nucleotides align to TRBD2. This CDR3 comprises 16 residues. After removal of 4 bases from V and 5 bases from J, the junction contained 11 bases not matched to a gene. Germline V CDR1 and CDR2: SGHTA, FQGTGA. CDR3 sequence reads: CASSSPAGGAQETQYF. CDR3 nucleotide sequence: TGTGCCAGCAGCTCCCCAGCGGGGGGCGCACAGGAGACCCAGTACTTC.

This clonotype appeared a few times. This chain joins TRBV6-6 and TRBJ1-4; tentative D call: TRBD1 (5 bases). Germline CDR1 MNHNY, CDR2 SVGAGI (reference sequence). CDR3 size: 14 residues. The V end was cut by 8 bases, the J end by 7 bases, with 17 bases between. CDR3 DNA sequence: TGTGCCAGCCGACCTGGGGGTCTTGGTGAAAAACTGTTTTTT. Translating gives CASRPGGLGEKLFF.

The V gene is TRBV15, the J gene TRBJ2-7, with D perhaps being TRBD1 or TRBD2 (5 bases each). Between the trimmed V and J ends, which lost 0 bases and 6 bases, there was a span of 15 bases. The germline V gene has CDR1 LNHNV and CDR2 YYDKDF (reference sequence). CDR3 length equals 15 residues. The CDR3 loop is CATSRDAVRDVEQYF. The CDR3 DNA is TGTGCCACCAGCAGAGATGCAGTTAGGGACGTCGAGCAGTACTTC.

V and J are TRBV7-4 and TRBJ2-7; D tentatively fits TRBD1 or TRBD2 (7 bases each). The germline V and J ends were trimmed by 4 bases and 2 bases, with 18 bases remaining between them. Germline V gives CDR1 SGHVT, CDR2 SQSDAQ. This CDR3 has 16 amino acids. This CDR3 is CASSSWGGTATYEQYF. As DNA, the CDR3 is TGTGCCAGCAGCTCGTGGGGGGGGACAGCTACCTACGAGCAGTACTTC.

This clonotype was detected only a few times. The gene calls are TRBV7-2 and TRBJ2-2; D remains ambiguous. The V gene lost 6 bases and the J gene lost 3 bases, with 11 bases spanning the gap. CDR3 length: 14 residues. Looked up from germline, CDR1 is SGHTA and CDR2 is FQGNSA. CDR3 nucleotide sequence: TGTGCCAGCAGGAAGTCGACATACACCGGGGAGCTGTTTTTT. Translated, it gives CASRKSTYTGELFF.

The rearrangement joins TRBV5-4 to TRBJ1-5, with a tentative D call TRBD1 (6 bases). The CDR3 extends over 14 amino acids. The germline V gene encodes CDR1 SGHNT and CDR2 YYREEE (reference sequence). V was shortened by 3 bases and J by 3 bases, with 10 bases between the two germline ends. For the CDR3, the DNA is TGTGCCAGCAGCTCACAGGGCCTCAATCAGCCCCAGCATTTT. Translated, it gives CASSSQGLNQPQHF.

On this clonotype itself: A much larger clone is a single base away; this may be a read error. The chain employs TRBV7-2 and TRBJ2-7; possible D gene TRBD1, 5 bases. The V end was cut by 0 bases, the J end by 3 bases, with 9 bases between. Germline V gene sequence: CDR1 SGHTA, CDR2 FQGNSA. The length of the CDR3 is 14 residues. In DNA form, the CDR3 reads TGTGCCAGCAGCTTAGCGGACATATACTACGAGCAGTACTTC. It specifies CASSLADIYYEQYF.

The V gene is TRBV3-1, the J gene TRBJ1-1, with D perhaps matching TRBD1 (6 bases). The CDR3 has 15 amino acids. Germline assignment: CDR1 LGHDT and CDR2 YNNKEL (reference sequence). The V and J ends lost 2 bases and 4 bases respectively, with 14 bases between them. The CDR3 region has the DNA TGTGCCAGCAGCCAATGGGGGGGCCAAGGCACTGAAGCTTTCTTT. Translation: CASSQWGGQGTEAFF.

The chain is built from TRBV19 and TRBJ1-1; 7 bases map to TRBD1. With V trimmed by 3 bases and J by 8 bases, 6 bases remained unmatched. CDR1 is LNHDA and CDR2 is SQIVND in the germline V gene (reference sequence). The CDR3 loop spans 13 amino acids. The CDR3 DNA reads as TGTGCCAGTAGTATGCCGGGACAGCCGGAAGCTTTCTTT. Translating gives CASSMPGQPEAFF.

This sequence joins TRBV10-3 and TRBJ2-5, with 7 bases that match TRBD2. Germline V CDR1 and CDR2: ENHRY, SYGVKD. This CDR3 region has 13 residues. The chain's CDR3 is CANSGEGQETQYF. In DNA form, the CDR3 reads TGTGCTAACTCCGGGGAGGGGCAAGAGACCCAGTACTTC.

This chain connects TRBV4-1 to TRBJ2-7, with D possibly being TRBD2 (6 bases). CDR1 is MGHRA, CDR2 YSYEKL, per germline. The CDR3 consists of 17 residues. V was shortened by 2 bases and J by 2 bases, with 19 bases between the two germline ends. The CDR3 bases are TGCGCCAGCAGCCAATTCTTAGCGGTGGTAGTTGCCTACGAGCAGTACTTC. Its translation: CASSQFLAVVVAYEQYF.

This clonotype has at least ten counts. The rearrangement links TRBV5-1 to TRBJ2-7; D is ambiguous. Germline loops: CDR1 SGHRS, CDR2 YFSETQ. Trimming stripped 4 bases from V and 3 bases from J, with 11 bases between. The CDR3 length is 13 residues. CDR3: CASSDTYSYEQYF. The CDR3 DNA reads TGCGCCAGCAGCGATACTTACAGCTACGAGCAGTACTTC.